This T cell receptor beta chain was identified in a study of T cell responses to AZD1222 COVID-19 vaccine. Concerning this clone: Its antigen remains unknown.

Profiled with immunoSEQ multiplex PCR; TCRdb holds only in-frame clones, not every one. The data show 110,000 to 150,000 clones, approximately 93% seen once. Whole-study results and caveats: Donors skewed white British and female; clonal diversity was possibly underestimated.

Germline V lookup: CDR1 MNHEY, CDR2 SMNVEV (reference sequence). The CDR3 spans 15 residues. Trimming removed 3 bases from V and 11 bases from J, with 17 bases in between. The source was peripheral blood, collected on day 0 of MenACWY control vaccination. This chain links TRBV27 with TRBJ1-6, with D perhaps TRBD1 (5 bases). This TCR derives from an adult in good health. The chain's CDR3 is CASSFRGLPAAPLHF. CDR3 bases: TGTGCCAGCAGTTTTAGGGGCCTCCCCGCCGCACCCCTCCACTTT.